These T cell receptor beta chains were read from a single sample in a study of CD8 T cells in ankylosing spondylitis. TCRdb re-called the 5' RACE reads through MiXCR, storing one row per CDR3 protein. Seen here are 250,000 to 350,000 distinct CDR3 sequences, about a fifth observed once, and the top ten hold roughly 3.6%. The specimen sequenced was blood, either unsorted or a sorted T cell fraction (not recorded which). The receptors originated from a female donor with ankylosing spondylitis or in good health (not recorded which). CDR3s include the opening cysteine and the closing phenylalanine or tryptophan. Rows may omit the clone size; those that give it use once, few, many or a size class.

TRBJ1-1	TRBV25-1	-	CASSLVRGTEAFF
TRBJ2-7	TRBV20-1	-	CSAHPPSFGEQYF
TRBJ2-5	TRBV20-1	few	CSAKRSVPETQYF
TRBJ2-1	TRBV18	few	CASSQLESNYNEQFF
TRBJ2-3	TRBV10-2	-	CASSEPTSGFTDTQYF
TRBJ2-1	TRBV7-2	many	CASSLDRGSYNEQFF
TRBJ1-2	TRBV7-8	few	CASSSGTGLVYGYTF
TRBJ2-3	TRBV4-1	-	CASSQPTSGRGWDTQYF
TRBJ1-2	TRBV6-5	-	CASSYFGQANYGYTF
TRBJ2-1	TRBV20-1	few	CSATSSGRGDEQFF
TRBJ2-1	TRBV10-3	-	CAISEIGDEQFF
TRBJ2-5	TRBV20-1	few	CSARSLAALGTQYF
TRBJ1-2	TRBV11-2	-	CASSSGGARDYNYGYTF
TRBJ2-3	TRBV7-9	few	CASTPEGGRGDTQYF
TRBJ2-7	TRBV10-3	-	CAIKPDSRENEQYF
TRBJ2-1	TRBV13	many	CASSLKRYYNEQFF
TRBJ2-7	TRBV6-1	few	CASTSAGASSYEQYF
TRBJ2-7	TRBV24-1	few	CATSDFLAGQGAYEQYF
TRBJ2-5	TRBV20-1	few	CSATTRGPETQYF
TRBJ2-7	TRBV21-1	few	CASSRNSFYEQYF
TRBJ2-1	TRBV20-1	few	CSAHPGTSGSGEQFF
TRBJ2-7	TRBV18	few	CASSPPTYEQYF
TRBJ2-5	TRBV4-3	-	CASSQDWVAVETQYF
TRBJ2-3	TRBV20-1	-	CSARAITDTQYF
TRBJ2-1	TRBV11-2	many	CASSLDLSGRVGEQFF
TRBJ2-5	TRBV29-1	many	CSALAWTGADTQYF
TRBJ2-7	TRBV7-2	-	CASSLASGRFLEQYF
TRBJ1-2	TRBV30	-	CAWSALRQSTF
TRBJ2-3	TRBV29-1	-	CSARDRNTDTQYF
TRBJ2-1	TRBV9	-	CASTRRAGYKNEQFF
TRBJ2-7	TRBV6-2/TRBV6-3	many	CASSYGTSGSSYEQYF